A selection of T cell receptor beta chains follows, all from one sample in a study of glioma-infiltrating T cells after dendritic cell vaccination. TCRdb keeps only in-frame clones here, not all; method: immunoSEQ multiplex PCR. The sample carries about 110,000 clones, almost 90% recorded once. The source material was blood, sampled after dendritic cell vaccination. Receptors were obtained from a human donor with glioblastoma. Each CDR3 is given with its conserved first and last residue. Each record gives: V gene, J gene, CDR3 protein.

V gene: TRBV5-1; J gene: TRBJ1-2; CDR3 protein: CASSWRDPYGYTF
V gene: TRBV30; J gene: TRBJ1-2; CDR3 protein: CAWSVPGGYYGYTF
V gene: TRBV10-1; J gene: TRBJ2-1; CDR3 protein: CASNQGDPYNEQFF
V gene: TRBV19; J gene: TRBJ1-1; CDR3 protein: CASSMDRGTEAFF
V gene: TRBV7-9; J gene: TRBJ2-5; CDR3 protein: CASSRIGGETQYF
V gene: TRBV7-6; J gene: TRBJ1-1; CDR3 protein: CASRAGGTGVVTEAFF
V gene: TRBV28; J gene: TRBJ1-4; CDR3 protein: CASNRGITNEKLFF
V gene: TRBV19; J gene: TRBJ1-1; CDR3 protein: CASSAWTGPGTEAFF
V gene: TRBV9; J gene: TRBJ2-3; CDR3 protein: CASTRTGRGDTQYF
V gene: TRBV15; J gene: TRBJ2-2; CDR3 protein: CATSREGPREAGELFF
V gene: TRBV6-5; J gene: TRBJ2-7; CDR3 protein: CASSYTSGYEQYF
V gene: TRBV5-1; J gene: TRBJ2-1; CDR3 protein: CASSLEVRDEQFF
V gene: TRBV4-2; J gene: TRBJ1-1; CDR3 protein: CASSPDRGWNTEAFF
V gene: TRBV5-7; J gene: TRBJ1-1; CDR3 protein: CASNLRVNTEAFF
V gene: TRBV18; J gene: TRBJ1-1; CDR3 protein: CASSPRGMNTEAFF
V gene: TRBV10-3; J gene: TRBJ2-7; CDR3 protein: CAISVGGGKYEQYF
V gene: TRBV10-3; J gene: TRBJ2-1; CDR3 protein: CAIRDIGRGGLNEQFF
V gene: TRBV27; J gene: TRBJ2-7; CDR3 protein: CASSLQGPAYEQYF
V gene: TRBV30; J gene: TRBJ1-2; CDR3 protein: CAWSVASSGGYTF
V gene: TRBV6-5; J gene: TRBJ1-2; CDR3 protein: CASSSSGWNYGYTF
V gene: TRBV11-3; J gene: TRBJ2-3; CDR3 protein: CASSRGVVRDTQYF
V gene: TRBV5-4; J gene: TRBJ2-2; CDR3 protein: CASSLGSANTGELFF
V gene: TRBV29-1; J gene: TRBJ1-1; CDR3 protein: CSVEVQEGSEAFF
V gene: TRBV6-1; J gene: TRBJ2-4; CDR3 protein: CASRAGTGEGNIQYF
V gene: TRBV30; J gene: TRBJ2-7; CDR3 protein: CAWSVGQGTYEQYF
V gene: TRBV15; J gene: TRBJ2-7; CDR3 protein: CATSRIRQGSHEQYF
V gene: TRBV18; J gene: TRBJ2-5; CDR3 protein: CASSPSSGQETQYF
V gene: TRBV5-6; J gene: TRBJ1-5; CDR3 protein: CASSLGQGRQPQHF
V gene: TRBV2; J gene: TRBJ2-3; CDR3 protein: CASKGRGRDTQYF
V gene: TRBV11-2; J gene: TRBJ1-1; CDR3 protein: CASSSRTGGLAEAFF
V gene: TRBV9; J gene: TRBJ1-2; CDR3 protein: CASSVDPTGHTTNGYTF
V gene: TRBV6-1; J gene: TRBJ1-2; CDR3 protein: CASSENAGTAYYGYTF
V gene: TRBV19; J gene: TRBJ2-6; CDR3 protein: CASSPPSARRIRFVGANVLTF
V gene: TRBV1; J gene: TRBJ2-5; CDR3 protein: CTSSHPPGRLAGEVGETQYF
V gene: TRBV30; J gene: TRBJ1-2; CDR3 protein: CAWSARGDGGYTF
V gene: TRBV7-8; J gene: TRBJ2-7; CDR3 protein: CASSLVHRQGPPPF
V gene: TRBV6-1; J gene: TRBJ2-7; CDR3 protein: CASREMTSPTAEQYF